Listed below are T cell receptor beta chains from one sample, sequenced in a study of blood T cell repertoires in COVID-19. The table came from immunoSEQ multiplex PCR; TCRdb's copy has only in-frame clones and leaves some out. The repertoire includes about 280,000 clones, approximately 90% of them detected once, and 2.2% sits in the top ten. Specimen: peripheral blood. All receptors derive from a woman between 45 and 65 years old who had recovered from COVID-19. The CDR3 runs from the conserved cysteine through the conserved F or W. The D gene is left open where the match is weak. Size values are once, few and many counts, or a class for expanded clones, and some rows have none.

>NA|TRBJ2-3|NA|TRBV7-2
CASSLKTVWGRRTDTQYF
TGTGCCAGCAGCTTAAAGACGGTGTGGGGGCGCCGCACAGATACGCAGTATTTT
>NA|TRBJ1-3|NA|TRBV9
CASRPGEVTGNTIYF
TGTGCCAGCAGGCCGGGGGAGGTGACTGGAAACACCATATATTTT
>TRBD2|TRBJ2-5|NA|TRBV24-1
CATSDPGLAGRETQYF
TGTGCCACCAGTGATCCCGGACTAGCGGGACGGGAGACCCAGTACTTC
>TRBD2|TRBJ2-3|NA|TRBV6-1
CASSEAPSGRAVDTQYF
TGTGCCAGCAGTGAAGCACCTAGCGGGAGGGCCGTAGATACGCAGTATTTT
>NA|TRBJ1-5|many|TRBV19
CASSGNRVYNQPQHF
TGTGCCAGTAGTGGGAACAGGGTATATAATCAGCCCCAGCATTTT
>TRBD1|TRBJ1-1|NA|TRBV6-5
CASRQGRNTEAFF
TGTGCCAGCAGACAGGGGAGGAACACTGAAGCTTTCTTT
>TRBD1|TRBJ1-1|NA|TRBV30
CASTYRGGTFF
TGTGCCTCCACCTACAGGGGGGGGACTTTCTTT
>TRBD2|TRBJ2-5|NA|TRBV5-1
CASTPGVRTSGRETQYF
TGCGCCAGCACCCCTGGGGTCAGGACTAGCGGGAGAGAGACCCAGTACTTC
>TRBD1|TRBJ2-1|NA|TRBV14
CASSQNKATGGFWVQFF
TGTGCCAGCAGCCAAAACAAAGCTACAGGGGGATTTTGGGTGCAGTTCTTC
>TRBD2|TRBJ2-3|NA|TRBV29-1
CSVEARLAGFTQYF
TGCAGCGTTGAAGCAAGACTAGCGGGGTTTACGCAGTATTTT
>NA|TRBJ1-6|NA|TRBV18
CASSPVQRKPLHF
TGTGCCAGCTCACCCGTCCAGCGAAAACCCCTCCACTTT
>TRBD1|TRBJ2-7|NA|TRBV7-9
CASSSLGQGAREQYF
TGTGCCAGCAGCTCTCTTGGACAGGGGGCTCGTGAGCAGTACTTC
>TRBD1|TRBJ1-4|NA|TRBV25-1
CASSGAGTGDEKLFF
TGTGCCAGCAGTGGTGCCGGGACAGGGGATGAAAAACTGTTTTTT
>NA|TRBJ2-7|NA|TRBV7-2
CASSSYPRVIKSGYEQYF
TGTGCCAGCAGCTCCTACCCCAGGGTAATTAAATCTGGCTACGAGCAGTACTTC
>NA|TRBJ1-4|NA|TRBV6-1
CASSEAGGMHEKLFF
TGTGCCAGCAGTGAAGCGGGGGGGATGCATGAAAAACTGTTTTTT
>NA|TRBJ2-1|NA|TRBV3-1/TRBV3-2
CASSSRVADCPEQFF
TGTGCCAGCAGCTCCCGGGTAGCGGACTGTCCTGAGCAGTTCTTC
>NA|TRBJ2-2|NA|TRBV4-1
CASSQGLRGTGELFF
TGCGCCAGCAGCCAAGGCCTTAGGGGCACCGGGGAGCTGTTTTTT
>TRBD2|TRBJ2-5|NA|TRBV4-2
CASSQDPRGGLVETQYF
TGTGCCAGCAGCCAAGATCCCCGCGGGGGGTTAGTTGAGACCCAGTACTTC
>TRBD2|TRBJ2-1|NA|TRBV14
CASSHVGLAVYNEQFF
TGTGCCAGCAGCCATGTGGGACTAGCGGTATACAATGAGCAGTTCTTC
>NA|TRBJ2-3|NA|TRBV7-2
CASSLLADYEATQYF
TGTGCCAGCAGCTTATTGGCGGACTACGAAGCTACGCAGTATTTT
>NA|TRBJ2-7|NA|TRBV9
CASSVATGSSYEQYF
TGTGCCAGCAGCGTAGCTACGGGGAGCTCCTACGAGCAGTACTTC
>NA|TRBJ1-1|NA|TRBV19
CASSPGGVGNTEAFF
TGTGCCAGTAGTCCGGGGGGGGTAGGGAACACTGAAGCTTTCTTT
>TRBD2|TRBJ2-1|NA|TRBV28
CASGRTSGRLVDEQFF
TGTGCCAGCGGAAGGACTAGCGGGAGGTTGGTAGATGAGCAGTTCTTC
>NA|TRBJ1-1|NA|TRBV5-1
CASSRSGSTEAFF
TGCGCCAGCAGCCGATCAGGGTCCACTGAAGCTTTCTTT
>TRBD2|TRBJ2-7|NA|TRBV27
CASSYRASGIRYEQYF
TGTGCCAGCAGTTATCGGGCTAGCGGGATTCGTTACGAGCAGTACTTC
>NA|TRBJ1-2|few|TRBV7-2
CARKGGGYGYTF
TGTGCCAGAAAAGGGGGGGGCTATGGCTACACCTTC
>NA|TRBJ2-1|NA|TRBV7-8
CASSDRGSYNEQFF
TGTGCCAGCAGCGACCGGGGCTCCTACAATGAGCAGTTCTTC
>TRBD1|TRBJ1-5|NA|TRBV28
CASSLTGGSNQPQHF
TGTGCCAGCAGCCTTACAGGGGGGAGCAATCAGCCCCAGCATTTT
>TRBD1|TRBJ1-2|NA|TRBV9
CASSSTGFYGYTF
TGTGCCAGCAGCTCGACAGGGTTCTATGGCTACACCTTC
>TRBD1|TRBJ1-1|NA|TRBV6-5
CASRMPGTEAEAFF
TGTGCCAGCAGAATGCCCGGGACAGAGGCTGAAGCTTTCTTT
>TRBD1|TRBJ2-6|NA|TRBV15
CATSSWTGRRSGANVLTF
TGTGCCACCAGCAGTTGGACAGGTCGCCGCTCTGGGGCCAACGTCCTGACTTTC
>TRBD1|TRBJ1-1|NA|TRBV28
CASSRRTGRNTEAFF
TGTGCCAGCAGCCGGAGGACAGGGAGAAACACTGAAGCTTTCTTT
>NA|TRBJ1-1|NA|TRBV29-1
CSVAQDRMNTEAFF
TGCAGCGTCGCCCAAGACAGGATGAACACTGAAGCTTTCTTT
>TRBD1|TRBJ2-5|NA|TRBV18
CASSPGTEETQYF
TGTGCCAGCTCACCAGGGACAGAAGAGACCCAGTACTTC
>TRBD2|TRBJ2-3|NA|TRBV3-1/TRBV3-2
CASSETLAGLVDTQYF
TGTGCCAGCAGCGAAACACTAGCGGGGTTGGTAGATACGCAGTATTTT
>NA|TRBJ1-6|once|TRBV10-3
CAISEPGTPLHF
TGTGCCATCAGTGAGCCTGGCACACCCCTCCACTTT
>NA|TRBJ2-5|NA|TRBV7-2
CASSLVLKTQYF
TGTGCCAGCAGCTTAGTTTTAAAGACCCAGTACTTC
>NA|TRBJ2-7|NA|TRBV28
CASSLWAGSGEQYF
TGTGCCAGCAGTTTATGGGCGGGGTCGGGAGAGCAGTACTTC
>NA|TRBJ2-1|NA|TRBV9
CASSVGGTYNEQFF
TGTGCCAGCAGCGTCGGGGGTACCTACAATGAGCAGTTCTTC
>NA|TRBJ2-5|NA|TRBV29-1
CSVPIWRAVGSETQYF
TGCAGCGTCCCCATATGGAGGGCCGTGGGGAGCGAGACCCAGTACTTC
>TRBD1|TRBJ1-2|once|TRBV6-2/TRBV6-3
CASSFPGQGYDYTF
TGTGCCAGCAGTTTCCCGGGACAGGGATACGACTACACCTTC
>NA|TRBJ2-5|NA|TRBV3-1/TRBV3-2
CASSQDPRAETQYF
TGTGCCAGCAGCCAAGATCCCAGGGCAGAGACCCAGTACTTC
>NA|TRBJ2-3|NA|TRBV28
CASSSQGSRKYF
TGTGCCAGCAGCTCCCAGGGAAGTAGAAAGTATTTT
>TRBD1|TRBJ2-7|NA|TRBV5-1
CASSLSTTGWDEQYF
TGCGCCAGCAGCTTGAGTACGACAGGGTGGGACGAGCAGTACTTC
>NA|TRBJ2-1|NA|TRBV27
CASSFGGSYNEQFF
TGTGCCAGCAGTTTTGGAGGTTCCTACAATGAGCAGTTCTTC
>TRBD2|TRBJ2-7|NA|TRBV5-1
CASSLGAGAIYEQYF
TGCGCCAGCAGCTTGGGAGCGGGGGCCATCTACGAGCAGTACTTC
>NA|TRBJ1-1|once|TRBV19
CASGSFEEDGDTEAFF
TGTGCCAGCGGGTCGTTCGAGGAGGATGGGGACACTGAAGCTTTCTTT
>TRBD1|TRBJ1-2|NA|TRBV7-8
CASSQGQGAGYGYTF
TGTGCCAGCAGCCAGGGACAGGGGGCGGGCTATGGCTACACCTTC
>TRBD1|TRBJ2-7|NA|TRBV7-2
CASSLRSTRDSPYEQYF
TGTGCCAGCAGCTTGAGAAGCACACGGGACAGCCCCTACGAGCAGTACTTC
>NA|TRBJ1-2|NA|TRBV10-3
CAIRPQQGDYGYTF
TGTGCCATCCGACCGCAACAGGGAGACTATGGCTACACCTTC
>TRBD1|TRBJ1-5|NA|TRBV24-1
CATSDPDRGDSQPQHF
TGTGCCACCAGTGACCCCGACAGGGGCGATTCACAGCCCCAGCATTTT
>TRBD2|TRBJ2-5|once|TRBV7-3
CASSPSGGGGKETQYF
TGTGCCAGCAGCCCCTCGGGAGGCGGGGGAAAAGAGACCCAGTACTTC
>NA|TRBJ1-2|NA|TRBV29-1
CSANHQGYGYTF
TGCAGTGCAAATCACCAGGGCTATGGCTACACCTTC
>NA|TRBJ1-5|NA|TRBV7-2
CASTPPGGGNQPQHF
TGTGCCAGCACTCCGCCGGGGGGCGGCAATCAGCCCCAGCATTTT